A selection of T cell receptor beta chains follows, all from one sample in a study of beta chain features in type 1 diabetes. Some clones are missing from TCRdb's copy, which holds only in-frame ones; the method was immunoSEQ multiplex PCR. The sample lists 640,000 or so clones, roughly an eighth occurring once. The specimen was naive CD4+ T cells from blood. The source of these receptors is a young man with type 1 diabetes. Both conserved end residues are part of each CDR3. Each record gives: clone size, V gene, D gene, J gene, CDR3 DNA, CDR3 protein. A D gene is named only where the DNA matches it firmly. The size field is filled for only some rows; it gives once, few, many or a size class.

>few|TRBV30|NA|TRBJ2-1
TGTGCCTGGAGTGTCTTGGGGGAGAGTGAGCAGTTCTTC
CAWSVLGESEQFF
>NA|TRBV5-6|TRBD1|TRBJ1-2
TGTGCCAGCAGCCTCCCCCGGGACAGGGGGCGCGGCTATGGCTACACCTTC
CASSLPRDRGRGYGYTF
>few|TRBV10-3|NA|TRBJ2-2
TGTGCCATCAGTGAGTCTGTAGCGAACACCGGGGAGCTGTTTTTT
CAISESVANTGELFF
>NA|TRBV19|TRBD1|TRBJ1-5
TGTGCCTGTCGGACAGGGCATCAGCCCCAGCATTTT
CACRTGHQPQHF
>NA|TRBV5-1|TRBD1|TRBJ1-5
TGCGCCAGCAGCTTGGTTCAGGGGGAACAGCCCCAGCATTTT
CASSLVQGEQPQHF
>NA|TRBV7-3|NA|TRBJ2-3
TGTGCCAGCAGCTTAGCGGGGCCCACAGATACGCAGTATTTT
CASSLAGPTDTQYF
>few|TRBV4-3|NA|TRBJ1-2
TGCGCCAGCAGCCAAGCCTTTAAGGGGCTGGGCTACACCTTC
CASSQAFKGLGYTF
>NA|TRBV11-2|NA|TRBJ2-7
TGTGCCAGCAGCCTTGGGTTAGACTACGAGCAGTACTTC
CASSLGLDYEQYF
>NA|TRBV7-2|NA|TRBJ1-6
TGTGCCAGCAGCTTAAACCTGGGAAGTAGTTCACCCCTCCACTTT
CASSLNLGSSSPLHF
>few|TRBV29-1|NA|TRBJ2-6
TGCAGCGTTGAAGACACAGGGGCCAACGTCCTGACTTTC
CSVEDTGANVLTF
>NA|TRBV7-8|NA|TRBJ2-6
TGTGCCAGCAGCTTAGCGGAGACTAACTCTGGGGCCAACGTCCTGACTTTC
CASSLAETNSGANVLTF
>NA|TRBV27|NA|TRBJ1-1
TGTGCCAGCAGTTTAAGTCTCGACACTGAAGCTTTCTTT
CASSLSLDTEAFF
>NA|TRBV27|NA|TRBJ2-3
TGTGCCAGCAGTTTAATGGCGGGGACTTCCACAGATACGCAGTATTTT
CASSLMAGTSTDTQYF
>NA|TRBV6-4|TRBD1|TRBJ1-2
TGTGCCAGCAGTGACTCCAGACAGGGGGCTTTTTTTGGCTACACCTTC
CASSDSRQGAFFGYTF
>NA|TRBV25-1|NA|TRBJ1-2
TGTGCCAGCAGTGAATTTGCACGTTGGAGCTACACCTTC
CASSEFARWSYTF
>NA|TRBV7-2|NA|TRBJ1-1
TGTGCCAGCAGCTCTTGGACAGCGAACACTGAAGCTTTCTTT
CASSSWTANTEAFF
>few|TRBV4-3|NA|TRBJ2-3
TGCGCCAGCAGCCACCTTGAGGGGGACACAGATACGCAGTATTTT
CASSHLEGDTDTQYF
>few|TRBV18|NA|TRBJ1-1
TGTGCCAGCTCACCACAGGTGTCCGGGAACACTGAAGCTTTCTTT
CASSPQVSGNTEAFF
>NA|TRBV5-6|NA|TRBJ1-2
TGTGCCAGCAGCTTGAGGAGAGGGTATGGCTACACCTTC
CASSLRRGYGYTF
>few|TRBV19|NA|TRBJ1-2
TGTGCCAGTAGATACACGGCCCAGAGTTATGGCTACACCTTC
CASRYTAQSYGYTF
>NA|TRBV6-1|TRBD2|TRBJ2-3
TGTGCCAGCAGTTGGACTAGCGGGAGCACAGATACGCAGTATTTT
CASSWTSGSTDTQYF
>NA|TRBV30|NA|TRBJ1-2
TGTGCCTGGAGCGTAGGGGGAATCGATGGCTACACCTTC
CAWSVGGIDGYTF
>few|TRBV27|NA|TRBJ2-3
TGTGCCAGCAGGGGATTCGGGGTGGGGGCCACAGATACGCAGTATTTT
CASRGFGVGATDTQYF
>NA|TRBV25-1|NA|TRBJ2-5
TGTGCCAGCAGTGATTCCACGGGTCAAGAGACCCAGTACTTC
CASSDSTGQETQYF
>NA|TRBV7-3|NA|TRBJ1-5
TGTGCCAGCAGCTTCGACAGGTATCAGCCCCAGCATTTT
CASSFDRYQPQHF
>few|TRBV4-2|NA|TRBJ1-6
TGTGCCAGCAGCCAACAAGACAAGGGCCTCCACTTT
CASSQQDKGLHF
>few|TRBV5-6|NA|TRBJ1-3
TGTGCCAGCAGCTTGCGCGCGGACACCATATATTTT
CASSLRADTIYF
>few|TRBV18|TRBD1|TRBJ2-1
TGTGCCAGCTCGCAGTACAGGGGGCGCGGTGACAATGAGCAGTTCTTC
CASSQYRGRGDNEQFF
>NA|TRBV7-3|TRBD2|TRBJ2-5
TGTGCCAGCAGCGCACGGGGGGGCGCGGTTGAGACCCAGTACTTC
CASSARGGAVETQYF
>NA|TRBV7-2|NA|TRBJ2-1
TGTGCCAGCAGCTTAACGGCCGGAGGGACTTACAATGAGCAGTTCTTC
CASSLTAGGTYNEQFF
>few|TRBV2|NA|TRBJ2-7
TGTGCCAGCAGTGGGGGGCCCTACGAGCAGTACTTC
CASSGGPYEQYF
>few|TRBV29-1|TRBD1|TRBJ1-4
TGCAGCGTTGCCCCGAAATGGGACAGGAACCAGGGGTCTACTAATGAAAAACTGTTTTTT
CSVAPKWDRNQGSTNEKLFF
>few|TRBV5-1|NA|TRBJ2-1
TGCGCCAGCAGCTTGACCGTAGCGTCCTCCTACAATGAGCAGTTCTTC
CASSLTVASSYNEQFF
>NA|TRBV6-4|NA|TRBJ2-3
TGTGCCAGCAGTGAGGAGTTCGCAGATACGCAGTATTTT
CASSEEFADTQYF